The present T cell receptor beta chain was sequenced within a study of cytomegalovirus exposure and HLA in healthy donors. Study-level points and caveats: A few V segments could not be told apart, such as TRBV6-2 and TRBV6-3, and were left out.

A multiplex PCR was run with 60 Vbeta primers and 13 Jbeta primers. The table came from immunoSEQ multiplex PCR; TCRdb's copy has only in-frame clones and leaves some out. Of around 65,000 clones detected, 70% to 80% appear once; the ten largest clones hold roughly 47%. This clone was detected only once. The antigen is not known. CDR1 and CDR2 from the germline V gene are LNHNV and YYDKDF (reference sequence). V lost 0 bases to trimming and J lost 11 bases, with 7 bases between them. This CDR3 region has 12 residues. The chain employs TRBV15 and TRBJ1-4; D remains ambiguous. The sequence derives from a man aged 45 to 65 in good health and CMV-seropositive. The sequenced sample was PBMCs. The CDR3 sequence is CATSREANKLFF. The DNA of the CDR3 is TGTGCCACCAGCAGAGAGGCCAACAAACTGTTTTTT.